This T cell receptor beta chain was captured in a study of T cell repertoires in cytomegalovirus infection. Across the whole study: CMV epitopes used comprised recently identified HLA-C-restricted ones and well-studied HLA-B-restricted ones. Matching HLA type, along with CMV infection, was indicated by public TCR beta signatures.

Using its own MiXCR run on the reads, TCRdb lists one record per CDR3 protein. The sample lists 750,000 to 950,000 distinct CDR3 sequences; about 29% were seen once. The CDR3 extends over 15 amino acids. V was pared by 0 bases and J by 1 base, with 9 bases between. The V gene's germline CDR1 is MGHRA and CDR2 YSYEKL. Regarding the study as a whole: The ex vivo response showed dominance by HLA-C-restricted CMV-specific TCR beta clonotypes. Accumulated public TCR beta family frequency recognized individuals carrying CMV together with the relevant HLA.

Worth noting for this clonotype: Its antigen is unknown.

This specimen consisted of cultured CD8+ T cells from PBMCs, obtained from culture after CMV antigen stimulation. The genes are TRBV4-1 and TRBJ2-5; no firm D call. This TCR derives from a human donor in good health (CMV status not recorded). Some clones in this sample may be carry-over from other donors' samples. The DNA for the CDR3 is TGCGCCAGCAGCCAAGAGGTGACCAGCCAAGAGACCCAGTACTTC. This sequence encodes CASSQEVTSQETQYF.